The sequence of this T cell receptor (beta chain) was determined in a study of spatial heterogeneity in lung cancer. The wider study: Within tumor regions, the number of TCR transcripts tracked closely with a T cell module score obtained from matched bulk RNA-seq. General study points: Tumor mutation count correlated with how many alpha and beta TCRs expanded intratumorally.

Documented time point: sample taken at primary tumor resection. Sequencing was performed on whole RNA extracted from tumor and nontumor lung tissue, or from frozen PBMC, and the material was left unsorted. TCRdb reprocessed the 5' RACE reads via MiXCR and lists one record per CDR3 protein. This table holds thousands of distinct CDR3 sequences, roughly 31% found once. This clonotype is labeled as medium-sized. Its antigen is unidentified. The CDR3 loop spans 12 amino acids. Trimming shortened V by 0 bases and J by 7 bases, and 7 bases separated the two germline ends. CDR1 is DFQATT and CDR2 is SNEGSKA in the germline V gene (reference sequence).

The sample consisted of lung tumor tissue, taken at surgery. The V gene is TRBV20-1, the J gene TRBJ1-5, with D unresolved. This TCR was recovered from a male donor with early-stage non-small cell lung cancer. The CDR3 here is CSARDGPQPQHF. DNA of the CDR3: TGCAGTGCTAGAGATGGGCCGCAGCCCCAGCATTTT.